This record covers a single T cell receptor (beta chain). This sample is part of a study of blood T cell repertoires in COVID-19. In the study overall: COVID-19 samples from acute and convalescent phases originated in the United States, Italy and Spain. In each case, the material was cDNA or gDNA derived from T cells, B-cell-depleted T cells, or PBMCs.

Authors' analysis steps: Nucleated cell counts were estimated from reference gene primer amplification. The data were produced by immunoSEQ multiplex PCR, yet TCRdb's version contains in-frame clones alone and is incomplete. From that table come the V and J calls and clone size; the DNA was used to work out D and trimming. The profile shows around 60,000 clones, approximately 80% of them singletons. CDR3 length: 14 amino acids. CDR1 is SGHTA and CDR2 is FQGNSA in the germline V gene. Trimming took 0 bases from V and 2 from J, leaving 7 bases between them. The sequenced sample consisted of peripheral blood. The genes are TRBV7-2 and TRBJ1-2; the D is unclear. The origin of this receptor is a man in his fifties or sixties with acute or convalescent COVID-19. The CDR3 DNA is TGTGCCAGCAGCTTAGCTGGAGCCAACTATGGCTACACCTTC. It encodes CASSLAGANYGYTF.